This TCR beta chain was profiled in a study of radiotherapy plus CTLA-4 blockade in lung cancer. About the study: Disease control was achieved by about 29% of patients, and objective responses by about 19%. Broader study findings: According to reports, early shifts in blood T cell clones, alongside interferon-beta, forecast response most accurately.

Data came from immunoSEQ multiplex PCR; TCRdb stores just in-frame clones and leaves some out. The sample lists under 55,000 clones; 79% were seen once. The CDR3 totals 15 residues. Germline CDR1 is SGHDT and CDR2 is YYEEEE. Trimming took off 4 bases at V and 1 base at J, with 12 bases between the two ends. Each patient with chemo-refractory metastatic non-small-cell lung cancer was treated with focal radiation plus CTLA-4 blockade using ipilimumab. For this clone: Its specificity is unknown.

The chain joins TRBV5-6 to TRBJ1-5; possible D gene TRBD1, 5 bases. Sequences were derived from peripheral blood, sampled from a patient treated with radiotherapy plus ipilimumab. This receptor was identified in a human donor with non-small cell lung cancer who had a partial response to radiotherapy plus ipilimumab. DNA for the CDR3: TGTGCCAGCAGCCGGGTTGACAGCAGCAATCAGCCCCAGCATTTT. Its protein is CASSRVDSSNQPQHF.